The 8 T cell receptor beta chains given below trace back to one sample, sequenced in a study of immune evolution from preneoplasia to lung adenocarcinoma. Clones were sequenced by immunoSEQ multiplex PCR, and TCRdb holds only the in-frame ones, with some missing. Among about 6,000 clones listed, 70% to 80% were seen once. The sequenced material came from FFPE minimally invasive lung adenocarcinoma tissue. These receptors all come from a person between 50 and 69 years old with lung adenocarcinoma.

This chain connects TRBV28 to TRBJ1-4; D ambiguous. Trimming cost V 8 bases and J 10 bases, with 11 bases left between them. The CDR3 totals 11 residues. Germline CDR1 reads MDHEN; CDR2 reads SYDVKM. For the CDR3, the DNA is TGTGCCAGCTCAGAGACCAGAAAACTGTTTTTT. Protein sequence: CASSETRKLFF.

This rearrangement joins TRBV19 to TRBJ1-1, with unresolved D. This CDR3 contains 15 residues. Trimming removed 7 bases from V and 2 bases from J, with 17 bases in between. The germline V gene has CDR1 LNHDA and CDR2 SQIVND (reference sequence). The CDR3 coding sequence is TGTGCCAGTAATCGCGGGGTGATAATTAACACTGAAGCTTTCTTT. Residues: CASNRGVIINTEAFF.

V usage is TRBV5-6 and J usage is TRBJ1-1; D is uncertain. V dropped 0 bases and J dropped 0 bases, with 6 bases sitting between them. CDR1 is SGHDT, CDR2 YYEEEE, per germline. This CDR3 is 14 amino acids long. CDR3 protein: CASSLVLMNTEAFF. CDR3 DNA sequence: TGTGCCAGCAGCTTGGTCCTCATGAACACTGAAGCTTTCTTT.

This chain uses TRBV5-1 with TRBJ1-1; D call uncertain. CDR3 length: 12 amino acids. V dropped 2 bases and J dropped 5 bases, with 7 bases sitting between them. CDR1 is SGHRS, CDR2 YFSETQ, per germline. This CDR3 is CASSFIGTEAFF. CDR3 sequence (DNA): TGCGCCAGCAGCTTTATCGGAACTGAAGCTTTCTTT.

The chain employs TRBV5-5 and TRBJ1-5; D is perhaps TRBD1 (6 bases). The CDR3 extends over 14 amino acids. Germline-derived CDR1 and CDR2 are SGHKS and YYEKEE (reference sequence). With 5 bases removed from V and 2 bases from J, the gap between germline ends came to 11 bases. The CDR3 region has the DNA TGTGCCAGCAGAACAGGGTTGGGCAATCAGCCCCAGCATTTT. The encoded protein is CASRTGLGNQPQHF.

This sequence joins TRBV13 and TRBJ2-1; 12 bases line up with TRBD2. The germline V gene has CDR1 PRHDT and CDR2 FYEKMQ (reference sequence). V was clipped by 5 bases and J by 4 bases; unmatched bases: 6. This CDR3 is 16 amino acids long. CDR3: CASSTRLAGDYNEQFF. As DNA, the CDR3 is TGTGCCAGCAGCACCCGACTAGCGGGGGATTACAATGAGCAGTTCTTC.

For the CDR3, the DNA is TGTGCCAGCACGGGGACAGGCCGTGATCAGCCCCAGCATTTT. Translating it yields CASTGTGRDQPQHF. V usage is TRBV6-5 and J usage is TRBJ1-5, with TRBD1 identical over 8 bases. V lost 7 bases, J lost 5 bases, and 7 bases stayed unmatched. CDR3 size: 14 residues. Germline V gene lookup returns CDR1 MNHEY and CDR2 SVGAGI.

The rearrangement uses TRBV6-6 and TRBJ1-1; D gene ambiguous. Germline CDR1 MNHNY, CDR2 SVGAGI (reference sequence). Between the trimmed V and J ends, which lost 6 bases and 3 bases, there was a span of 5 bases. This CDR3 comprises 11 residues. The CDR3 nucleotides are TGTGCCAGCAGAATAGACACTGAAGCTTTCTTT. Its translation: CASRIDTEAFF.